Listed below are T cell receptor beta chains from one sample, sequenced in a study of T cell responses to AZD1222 COVID-19 vaccine. Generated by immunoSEQ multiplex PCR, the TCRdb table keeps only in-frame clones and is missing some. The sample yields 100,000 to 150,000 clones, about 90% seen once. The sequencing used peripheral blood, collected on day 0 of AZD1222 vaccination. Source of these receptors: an adult in good health. Both conserved end residues are part of each CDR3. The D gene is left open where the match is weak. Only part of the rows carry a size: once, few, many, or a class if the clone is expanded.

>.|TRBJ1-3|TRBV7-9|TRBD1
CASSQERGRATGNTIYF
TGTGCCAGCAGCCAAGAAAGGGGGCGCGCTACCGGAAACACCATATATTTT
>.|TRBJ2-5|TRBV6-5|TRBD1
CASSYGTGVSQETQYF
TGTGCCAGCAGTTACGGGACAGGGGTATCTCAAGAGACCCAGTACTTC
>.|TRBJ2-7|TRBV27|.
CASSLGLPASYEQYF
TGTGCCAGCAGTTTGGGTCTACCTGCCTCCTACGAGCAGTACTTC
>.|TRBJ2-5|TRBV5-4|.
CASSRDSARTQETQYF
TGTGCCAGCAGCCGGGACTCGGCAAGGACCCAAGAGACCCAGTACTTC
>.|TRBJ2-5|TRBV18|TRBD2
CASSPPSGRSQETQYF
TGTGCCAGCTCACCCCCTAGCGGGAGGAGCCAAGAGACCCAGTACTTC
>few|TRBJ1-1|TRBV7-9|TRBD1
CASSYQDRGPEAFF
TGTGCCAGCAGCTATCAGGACAGGGGGCCTGAAGCTTTCTTT
>once|TRBJ1-5|TRBV19|.
CATNLGVGPQPQHF
TGTGCCACAAACCTAGGGGTAGGGCCTCAGCCCCAGCATTTT
>.|TRBJ2-1|TRBV7-3|.
CASSLAQNSYNEQFF
TGTGCCAGCAGCTTAGCACAAAACTCCTACAATGAGCAGTTCTTC
>.|TRBJ2-7|TRBV11-1|.
CASSPELGYEQYF
TGTGCCAGCAGCCCCGAGCTTGGTTACGAGCAGTACTTC
>.|TRBJ1-6|TRBV6-5|TRBD1
CASTIDRAGNSPLHF
TGTGCCAGCACCATAGACAGGGCAGGGAATTCACCCCTCCACTTT
>once|TRBJ1-5|TRBV28|.
CASSYPQGSHQPQHF
TGTGCCAGCAGCTACCCTCAGGGCAGTCATCAGCCCCAGCATTTT
>.|TRBJ1-6|TRBV2|TRBD1
CASTWDSSYNSPLHF
TGTGCCAGCACTTGGGACAGCTCCTATAATTCACCCCTCCACTTT
>.|TRBJ2-5|TRBV15|TRBD1
CATSRGRDRGLRRQETQYF
TGTGCCACCAGCAGAGGAAGGGACAGGGGGCTAAGACGCCAAGAGACCCAGTACTTC
>.|TRBJ2-7|TRBV5-1|.
CASSLDPGWPEQYF
TGCGCCAGCAGCTTGGACCCAGGTTGGCCCGAGCAGTACTTC
>.|TRBJ2-7|TRBV9|TRBD1
CASSVAGTGDGEQYF
TGTGCCAGCAGCGTGGCCGGGACAGGGGACGGCGAGCAGTACTTC
>.|TRBJ2-1|TRBV3-1/TRBV3-2|.
CASNLHNGEQFF
TGTGCCAGCAACCTTCATAACGGTGAGCAGTTCTTC
>.|TRBJ1-1|TRBV11-3|.
CASSLEGGLANTEAFF
TGTGCCAGCAGCTTAGAAGGGGGGTTGGCGAACACTGAAGCTTTCTTT
>few|TRBJ2-2|TRBV7-9|.
CASSFEGSGELFF
TGTGCCAGCAGCTTTGAGGGATCAGGGGAGCTGTTTTTT
>.|TRBJ1-2|TRBV7-9|.
CASSLGTAYGYTF
TGTGCCAGCAGCTTAGGGACGGCCTATGGCTACACCTTC
>.|TRBJ1-1|TRBV9|.
CASSVRTEAGTEAFF
TGTGCCAGCAGCGTACGGACAGAGGCGGGCACTGAAGCTTTCTTT
>.|TRBJ2-3|TRBV5-1|.
CASSLVLSGMADTQYF
TGCGCCAGCAGCTTGGTCCTCTCCGGGATGGCAGATACGCAGTATTTT
>.|TRBJ2-6|TRBV9|TRBD1
CASSASTGTGLSGANVLTF
TGTGCCAGCAGTGCTTCAACCGGGACAGGACTCTCTGGGGCCAACGTCCTGACTTTC
>few|TRBJ1-2|TRBV7-9|TRBD1
CASSLGQGIDGYTF
TGTGCCAGCAGCCTGGGACAGGGGATAGATGGCTACACCTTC
>once|TRBJ1-5|TRBV18|TRBD1
CASSGTGGVKAQHF
TGTGCCAGCTCGGGGACAGGGGGCGTAAAGGCCCAGCATTTT
>.|TRBJ1-2|TRBV19|TRBD1
CASSSTGGHYGYTF
TGTGCCAGTAGTTCGACAGGGGGCCACTATGGCTACACCTTC
>.|TRBJ2-5|TRBV18|TRBD1
CASSPQSVQGETQYF
TGTGCCAGCTCACCTCAGTCCGTACAGGGGGAGACCCAGTACTTC
>.|TRBJ1-3|TRBV19|TRBD1
CASSLWDSSGNTIYF
TGTGCCAGTAGTCTATGGGACAGCTCTGGAAACACCATATATTTT
>.|TRBJ1-3|TRBV5-1|TRBD1
CASGIGQGGNTIYF
TGCGCCAGCGGGATCGGACAGGGAGGAAACACCATATATTTT
>few|TRBJ1-4|TRBV5-1|.
CASSFSGEAEKLFF
TGCGCCAGCAGCTTTTCAGGGGAGGCTGAAAAACTGTTTTTT
>.|TRBJ2-2|TRBV9|.
CASSAGGNTGELFF
TGTGCCAGCAGCGCCGGAGGGAACACCGGGGAGCTGTTTTTT
>once|TRBJ1-5|TRBV15|TRBD1
CATSSRGLGNQPQHF
TGTGCCACCAGCAGTAGGGGGCTTGGCAATCAGCCCCAGCATTTT
>.|TRBJ2-5|TRBV7-9|.
CASSLAGSETQYF
TGTGCCAGCAGCTTAGCAGGGTCGGAGACCCAGTACTTC
>.|TRBJ2-4|TRBV19|.
CASQDLIGKIKNIQYF
TGTGCCAGTCAAGACCTCATTGGGAAAATCAAAAACATTCAGTACTTC
>.|TRBJ1-5|TRBV18|TRBD1
CASSSDRVGNQPQHF
TGTGCCAGCTCTTCGGACAGGGTGGGCAATCAGCCCCAGCATTTT
>.|TRBJ2-7|TRBV19|TRBD1
CASSIGGTGTTYEQYF
TGTGCCAGTAGTATAGGAGGGACAGGCACTACCTACGAGCAGTACTTC
>.|TRBJ1-4|TRBV6-5|TRBD1
CASSYFGTATNEKLFF
TGTGCCAGCAGTTACTTTGGGACAGCAACTAATGAAAAACTGTTTTTT
>few|TRBJ1-5|TRBV27|.
CASSRTGTNQPQHF
TGTGCCAGCAGCCGAACCGGGACCAATCAGCCCCAGCATTTT
>.|TRBJ2-7|TRBV30|.
CAWSEGPQQYF
TGTGCCTGGAGTGAGGGGCCCCAGCAGTACTTC
>.|TRBJ1-1|TRBV6-5|.
CASSSRREDTEAFF
TGTGCCAGCAGTTCGAGGAGGGAGGACACTGAAGCTTTCTTT
>once|TRBJ2-2|TRBV4-1|.
CASSEGPGNTGELFF
TGCGCCAGCAGCGAGGGTCCGGGGAACACCGGGGAGCTGTTTTTT
>few|TRBJ1-1|TRBV5-1|.
CASRLEGRVTEAFF
TGCGCCAGCAGATTAGAGGGCAGGGTCACTGAAGCTTTCTTT
>.|TRBJ2-1|TRBV2|TRBD1
CASRTGQGANNEQFF
TGTGCCAGCAGGACGGGGCAGGGGGCTAACAATGAGCAGTTCTTC
>.|TRBJ1-6|TRBV11-3|.
CASSAVGSPLHF
TGTGCCAGCAGCGCGGTAGGGTCACCCCTCCACTTT
>.|TRBJ2-3|TRBV7-2|.
CASSLVSASTDTQYF
TGTGCCAGCAGCTTAGTCTCGGCTAGCACAGATACGCAGTATTTT
>.|TRBJ2-1|TRBV5-1|.
CASSLASASYNEQFF
TGCGCCAGCAGCTTGGCAAGCGCGTCCTACAATGAGCAGTTCTTC
>.|TRBJ2-5|TRBV2|.
CASSIGVETQYF
TGTGCCAGCAGCATAGGAGTTGAGACCCAGTACTTC
>.|TRBJ2-1|TRBV7-2|.
CASSFSEGNEQFF
TGTGCCAGCAGCTTTTCAGAGGGGAATGAGCAGTTCTTC
>.|TRBJ2-2|TRBV7-9|.
CAKRGIGELFF
TGTGCCAAGCGAGGGATCGGGGAGCTGTTTTTT
>.|TRBJ1-1|TRBV19|.
CASSMDGRSNTEAFF
TGTGCCAGTAGTATGGATGGCAGGTCGAACACTGAAGCTTTCTTT
>.|TRBJ2-7|TRBV4-3|.
CASSQGWTEYEQYF
TGCGCCAGCAGCCAAGGGTGGACTGAGTACGAGCAGTACTTC
>.|TRBJ2-1|TRBV30|TRBD2
CAWSTLRLAGRNEQFF
TGTGCCTGGAGTACCCTTAGACTAGCGGGTAGAAATGAGCAGTTCTTC
>few|TRBJ2-7|TRBV29-1|.
CSALDPTTYEQYF
TGCAGCGCATTGGACCCAACCACCTACGAGCAGTACTTC